A single sample gave rise to the 19 T cell receptor beta chains below, sequenced in a study of cytomegalovirus exposure and HLA in healthy donors (dated by TCRdb to about 2017). Library preparation was by the immunoSEQ multiplex PCR assay. Held by TCRdb, this immuneACCESS table contains in-frame sequences only and omits some clones. Under half of the omission traces to an unresolved V gene where checked; the cause of the rest is unknown. The sample table records about 130,000 clones; around 94% of these occur just once. In total, the top ten clones hold approximately 1.2% of the sample. The sequencing input was PBMCs. The receptor set was obtained from a young woman in good health and CMV-seronegative.

The chain employs TRBV6-6 and TRBJ2-3, with D maybe TRBD2 (6 bases). Germline CDR1 MNHNY, CDR2 SVGAGI (reference sequence). This CDR3 is 15 amino acids long. V was pared by 2 bases and J by 0 bases, with 9 bases between. This CDR3 reads CASSYGGISTDTQYF. The CDR3 DNA follows: TGTGCCAGCAGTTACGGCGGGATTAGCACAGATACGCAGTATTTT.

The chain couples TRBV6-1 to TRBJ2-7; D is perhaps TRBD1 (6 bases). Trimming left V 11 bases short and J 10 bases short, with 21 bases between. This CDR3 region has 12 residues. Germline V gene sequence: CDR1 MNHNS, CDR2 SASEGT. CDR3 amino acids: CAATEARDNQYF. The DNA for the CDR3 is TGTGCCGCAACCGAAGCCCGGGACAACCAGTACTTC.

The chain employs TRBV28 and TRBJ2-7, with D possibly matching TRBD2 (5 bases). This CDR3 is built from 15 residues. The germline CDR1 and CDR2 sequences are MDHEN and SYDVKM. Trimming took 8 bases from V and 3 from J, leaving 20 bases between them. CDR3 nucleotide sequence: TGTGCCAGCTGCCCGGCGGACTTCTCCTACTACGAGCAGTACTTC. This codes for CASCPADFSYYEQYF.

This clone was recorded once. The chain uses TRBV28 and TRBJ2-6; D may be TRBD1 (5 bases). This CDR3 spans 16 amino acids. In germline, CDR1 is MDHEN, CDR2 SYDVKM. The V gene lost 3 bases and the J gene lost 0 bases, with 9 bases spanning the gap. CDR3 nucleotides: TGTGCCAGCAGTTTTGACAGTCTCTCTGGGGCCAACGTCCTGACTTTC. Amino acid sequence: CASSFDSLSGANVLTF.

The J gene is TRBJ1-5, the V gene TRBV7-9; 7 positions agree with TRBD1. This CDR3 has 14 residues. V shed 5 bases, J shed 4 bases, and the junction held 5 bases outside the gene matches. Germline V lookup: CDR1 SEHNR, CDR2 FQNEAQ (reference sequence). This CDR3 reads CASSPGTANQPQHF. Written as DNA, the CDR3 is TGTGCCAGCAGCCCCGGGACAGCAAATCAGCCCCAGCATTTT.

The chain employs TRBV7-3 and TRBJ2-1; 8 nucleotides line up with TRBD2. Germline CDR1 SGHTA, CDR2 FQGTGA. Trimming at V came to 5 bases and at J to 0 bases, leaving 3 bases not matched to a gene. CDR3 size: 15 residues. The CDR3 DNA sequence: TGTGCCAGCAGCCGCGGGGGGAGCTCCTACAATGAGCAGTTCTTC. It translates to CASSRGGSSYNEQFF.

J is TRBJ1-6 and V is TRBV2, with D possibly matching TRBD1 (5 bases). Germline CDR1 is SNHLY and CDR2 is FYNNEI. The ends were cut back, 5 bases at V and 11 bases at J, with 10 bases in the middle. The CDR3 loop spans 12 amino acids. CDR3 nucleotide sequence: TGTGCCAGCAGTCCAGACAGTACACCCCTCCACTTT. This encodes CASSPDSTPLHF.

This clone was picked up one time. The chain couples TRBV19 to TRBJ1-5; D may be TRBD1 (5 bases). Germline V gene data show CDR1 as LNHDA and CDR2 as SQIVND (reference sequence). V gave up 7 bases and J gave up 3 bases, with 19 bases separating them. The CDR3 runs to 16 residues. CDR3: CASITRGRVANQPQHF. The CDR3 DNA is TGTGCCAGTATCACCCGGGGGAGGGTAGCCAATCAGCCCCAGCATTTT.

The genes are TRBV11-2 and TRBJ2-7, with 8 bases identical to TRBD1. The trim removed 4 bases at V and 3 bases at J, leaving 5 bases unmatched. This CDR3 region has 14 residues. CDR1 and CDR2 from the germline V gene are SGHAT and FQNNGV. The CDR3 DNA is TGTGCCAGCAGCTCAGACAGGGGCCTCTACGAGCAGTACTTC. Translation: CASSSDRGLYEQYF.

The sample holds one count of this clone. The chain's CDR3 is CASSRDRGTYGYTF. In nucleotides, the CDR3 is TGTGCCAGCAGCCGGGACAGGGGCACCTATGGCTACACCTTC. The gene calls are TRBV7-2 and TRBJ1-2, with TRBD1 identical over 10 bases. V lost 5 bases and J lost 4; bases outside the gene matches: 4. This CDR3 is built from 14 residues. Looked up from germline, CDR1 is SGHTA and CDR2 is FQGNSA.

The gene calls are TRBV28 and TRBJ2-7, with 9 bases matching TRBD2. J gave up 5 bases and V 3 bases, and 11 bases lay outside the gene matches. There are 16 residues in the CDR3. Germline CDR1 reads MDHEN; CDR2 reads SYDVKM. As DNA, the CDR3 is TGTGCCAGCAGTTTTGCTCTGGCTAGCGGGAAGGACGAGCAGTACTTC. It yields the protein CASSFALASGKDEQYF.

CDR3 DNA sequence: TGCGCCAGCAGTAGTGGACAGGGTACTTCCTACGAGCAGTACTTC. Protein sequence: CASSSGQGTSYEQYF. V is TRBV5-1 and J is TRBJ2-7, with 8 positions matching TRBD1. Looked up from germline, CDR1 is SGHRS and CDR2 is YFSETQ. This CDR3 is 15 amino acids long. The junction had 8 bases not matched to a gene; V was cut back by 5 bases and J by 1 base.

V gene TRBV5-1 combines with J gene TRBJ2-2; 13 bases are a match to TRBD2. This CDR3 has 16 residues. Germline CDR1 reads SGHRS; CDR2 reads YFSETQ. After removal of 4 bases from V and 5 bases from J, the junction contained 5 bases not matched to a gene. In nucleotides, the CDR3 is TGCGCCAGCAGCCCGGGACTAGCGGGACGAACCGGGGAGCTGTTTTTT. It specifies CASSPGLAGRTGELFF. The whole variable domain, filled in from reference TRBV5-1 and TRBJ2-2, reads KAGVTQTPRYLIKTRGQQVTLSCSPISGHRSVSWYQQTPGQGLQFLFEYFSETQRNKGNFPGRFSGRQFSNSRSEMNVSTLELGDSALYLCASSPGLAGRTGELFFGEGSRLTVL.

The V and J genes are TRBV28 and TRBJ1-1; D possibly corresponds to TRBD1 (5 bases). Germline CDR1 is MDHEN and CDR2 is SYDVKM. The V end lost 5 bases, the J end lost 1 base, and 11 bases lay between the germline ends. The CDR3 length is 14 residues. The CDR3 loop is CASSPIGQNTEAFF. The CDR3 bases are TGTGCCAGCAGTCCAATCGGACAGAACACTGAAGCTTTCTTT.

The chain employs TRBV6-5 and TRBJ1-1; unclear D gene. The germline CDR1 and CDR2 sequences are MNHEY and SVGAGI. This CDR3 has 13 amino acids. V lost 4 bases and J lost 4, with 10 bases in between. CDR3 amino acids: CASSSRRSTEAFF. For the CDR3, the DNA is TGTGCCAGCAGTTCCCGGAGATCCACTGAAGCTTTCTTT.

V and J are TRBV5-8 and TRBJ1-2, with a possible D match to TRBD1 (6 bases). The CDR3 is made up of 15 amino acids. The germline V gene has CDR1 SGHTS and CDR2 YDEGEE. V lost 0 bases, J lost 7 bases, and 16 bases lay in between. This CDR3 reads CASSLARAQGGGYTF. DNA for the CDR3: TGTGCCAGCAGCTTGGCCAGAGCACAGGGTGGTGGCTACACCTTC.

The chain joins TRBV27 to TRBJ1-1; D might be TRBD1 (5 bases). CDR1 is MNHEY and CDR2 is SMNVEV in the germline V gene (reference sequence). The CDR3 covers 14 residues. V lost 4 bases, J lost 5 bases, and 14 bases lay in between. The CDR3 is CASSWGGEGTEAFF. Written as DNA, the CDR3 is TGTGCCAGCAGTTGGGGCGGGGAAGGTACTGAAGCTTTCTTT.

The chain carries TRBV9 and TRBJ2-2, with D hard to call. Germline CDR1 reads SGDLS; CDR2 reads YYNGEE. The ends were cut back, 3 bases at V and 1 base at J, with 4 bases in the middle. The CDR3 has 13 amino acids. CDR3 sequence reads: CASSDKNTGELFF. The CDR3 DNA is TGTGCCAGCAGCGATAAGAACACCGGGGAGCTGTTTTTT. The full variable domain, in which reference TRBV9 and TRBJ2-2 provide the parts outside the CDR3, is DSGVTQTPKHLITATGQRVTLRCSPRSGDLSVYWYQQSLDQGLQFLIQYYNGEERAKGNILERFSAQQFPDLHSELNLSSLELGDSALYFCASSDKNTGELFFGEGSRLTVL.

The CDR3 here is CASSETGETDTQYF. In nucleotides, the CDR3 is TGTGCCAGCAGTGAAACAGGGGAAACAGATACGCAGTATTTT. The genes are TRBV6-4 and TRBJ2-3, with 7 bases aligning to TRBD1. The V gene end was trimmed by 3 bases and the J gene end by 3 bases; junction bases not matched to a gene: 3. The CDR3 spans 14 residues. The germline gives CDR1 MRHNA, CDR2 SNTAGT.